Sequencing of this T cell receptor (beta chain) was carried out in a study of PD-1 blockade in classical Hodgkin lymphoma. This sample's time point: cycle 4 day 1 (C4D1), after 5 to 7 weeks of nivolumab. Exposure to brentuximab vedotin varied, and each patient had relapsed following autologous stem cell transplantation. Best responses included complete response and partial response; otherwise, the best response was progressive disease. This table comes from immunoSEQ multiplex PCR, and its TCRdb copy is limited to in-frame clones, with some not included. This table has some 48,000 clones, nearly 80% appearing once. Germline values: CDR1 MNHNS, CDR2 SASEGT. V lost 7 bases and J lost 3; bases outside the gene matches: 2. The CDR3 loop spans 13 amino acids.

The chain uses TRBV6-1 and TRBJ1-3; 8 nucleotides match TRBD1. This receptor was taken from a human donor with classical Hodgkin lymphoma. This specimen consisted of peripheral blood mononuclear cells (PBMCs), obtained before the fourth cycle of nivolumab. The DNA of the CDR3 is TGTGCCAGCAAGGACAGGGTTGGAAACACCATATATTTT. Translating gives CASKDRVGNTIYF.